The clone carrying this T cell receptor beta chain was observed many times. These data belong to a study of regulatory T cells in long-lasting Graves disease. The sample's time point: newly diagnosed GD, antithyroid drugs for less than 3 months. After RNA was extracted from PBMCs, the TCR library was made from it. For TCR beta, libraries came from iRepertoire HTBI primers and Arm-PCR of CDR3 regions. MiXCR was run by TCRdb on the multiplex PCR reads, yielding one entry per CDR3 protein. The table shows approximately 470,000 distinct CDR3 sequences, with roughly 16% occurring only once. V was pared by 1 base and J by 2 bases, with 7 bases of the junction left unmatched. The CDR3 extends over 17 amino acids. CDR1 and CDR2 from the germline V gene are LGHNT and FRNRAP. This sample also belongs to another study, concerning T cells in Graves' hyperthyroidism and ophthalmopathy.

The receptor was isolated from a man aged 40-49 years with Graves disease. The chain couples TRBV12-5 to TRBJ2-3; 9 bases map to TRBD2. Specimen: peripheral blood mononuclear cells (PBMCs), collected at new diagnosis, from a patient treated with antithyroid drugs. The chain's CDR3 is CASGLGQGLADTDTQYF. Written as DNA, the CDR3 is TGTGCTAGTGGTTTGGGTCAGGGACTAGCAGACACAGATACGCAGTATTTT.